What follows are 2 T cell receptor beta chains derived from one specimen sequenced in a study of prognosis after radiotherapy for stage I lung cancer. TCR beta CDR3 amplification from genomic DNA was performed by two-round multiplex PCR. Amplification during the initial PCR round employed primers specific to each TRBV and TRBJ gene. TCRdb independently ran MiXCR on the multiplex PCR reads; one entry per CDR3 protein. The sample carries about 35,000 distinct CDR3 sequences, around 30% recorded once. The source was PBMCs, collected before or after stereotactic body radiation therapy (not recorded which). The origin of the receptors is a donor over 45 with non-small cell lung cancer.

The chain recombines TRBV30 with TRBJ1-2, with a weak D call TRBD1 (6 bases). CDR1 is GTSNPN and CDR2 is SVGIG in the germline V gene (reference sequence). This CDR3 spans 17 amino acids. V lost 1 base and J lost 0, with 18 bases in between. The CDR3 sequence: CAWSAPAHRGSNYGYTF. As DNA, the CDR3 is TGTGCCTGGAGTGCCCCTGCCCATAGGGGGTCTAACTATGGCTACACCTTC.

This clonotype was recorded at least ten times. V usage is TRBV11-1 and J usage is TRBJ2-3, with D tentatively TRBD2 (6 bases). Germline V lookup: CDR1 SGHAT, CDR2 FQDESV (reference sequence). V was pared by 7 bases and J by 5 bases, with 16 bases between. This CDR3 spans 14 amino acids. Here the CDR3 DNA reads TGTGCCAGCACCCCGGGCCCGGGGGAAGATACGCAGTATTTT. Encoded protein: CASTPGPGEDTQYF.